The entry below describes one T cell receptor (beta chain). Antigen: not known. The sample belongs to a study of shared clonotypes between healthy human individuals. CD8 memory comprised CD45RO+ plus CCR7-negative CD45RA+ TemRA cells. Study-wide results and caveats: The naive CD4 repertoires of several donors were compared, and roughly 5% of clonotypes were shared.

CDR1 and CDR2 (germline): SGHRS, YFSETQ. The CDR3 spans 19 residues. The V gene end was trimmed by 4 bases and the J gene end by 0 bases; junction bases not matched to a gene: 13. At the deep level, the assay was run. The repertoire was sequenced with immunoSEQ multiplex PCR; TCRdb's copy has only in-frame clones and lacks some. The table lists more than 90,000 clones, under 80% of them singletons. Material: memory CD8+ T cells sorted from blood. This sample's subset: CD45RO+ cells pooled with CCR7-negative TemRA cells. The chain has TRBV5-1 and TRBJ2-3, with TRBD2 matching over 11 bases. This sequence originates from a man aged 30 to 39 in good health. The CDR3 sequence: CASSRIGLAGTDSTDTQYF. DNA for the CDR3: TGCGCCAGCAGCCGAATTGGACTAGCGGGCACCGATAGCACAGATACGCAGTATTTT.